A selection of T cell receptor beta chains follows, all from one sample in a study of control samples from healthy donors and cancer patients. Using immunoSEQ multiplex PCR, the repertoire was profiled, and TCRdb retains in-frame clones only, with some absent. This sample has around 67,000 clones, with more than 70% found just once. Material for sequencing was PBMCs. Every receptor here comes from a man between 60 and 70 years old with colorectal cancer. The CDR3 runs from the conserved cysteine through the conserved F or W. The D gene is left open where the match is weak. Not every row has a clone size; where given, it reads once, few, many or a size class.

j_call,clone_size,d_call,v_call,cdr3_nt,cdr3_aa
TRBJ2-5,-,-,TRBV7-2,TGTGCCAGCAGCTTAGTCCAGGGGCGCGGAGAGACCCAGTACTTC,CASSLVQGRGETQYF
TRBJ2-7,-,TRBD1,TRBV7-2,TGTGCCAGCAGCTTAGTTTCGAGGACAGGGGTATCCGAGCAGTACTTC,CASSLVSRTGVSEQYF
TRBJ1-6,-,-,TRBV7-6,TGTGCCAGCAGCTTAAGGCCAGTAAATTCACCCCTCCACTTT,CASSLRPVNSPLHF
TRBJ2-5,once,-,TRBV5-1,TGCGCCAGCAGCTTGGTGGCGGGGAGTGGGGAGACCCAGTACTTC,CASSLVAGSGETQYF
TRBJ1-5,-,TRBD1,TRBV19,TGTGCCAGTAGTATCTCGACAGGGTCGGGTCAGCCCCAGCATTTT,CASSISTGSGQPQHF
TRBJ1-2,-,-,TRBV9,TGTGCCAGCACACCCACTTCAGGGGCTCGGTATGGCTACACCTTC,CASTPTSGARYGYTF
TRBJ1-5,-,TRBD1,TRBV19,TGTGCCAGTAGTTCAAATGGACAGGGGCGAAATAGCAATCAGCCCCAGCATTTT,CASSSNGQGRNSNQPQHF
TRBJ1-1,-,-,TRBV5-1,TGCGCCAGCAGCTTGGGGGGAGTGAACACTGAAGCTTTCTTT,CASSLGGVNTEAFF
TRBJ2-3,once,-,TRBV5-5,TGTGCCAGCAGGGACGGACAGCAACAAACCTATAGCACAGATACGCAGTATTTT,CASRDGQQQTYSTDTQYF
TRBJ1-5,-,-,TRBV2,TGTGCCAGCAGTGGGGCGTTCCAGCCCCAGCATTTT,CASSGAFQPQHF
TRBJ1-2,-,-,TRBV11-2,TGTGCCAGCAGTCAATGGGAGGAGGGCTACACCTTC,CASSQWEEGYTF
TRBJ2-2,-,TRBD1,TRBV5-4,TGTGCCAGCAGCTCCGGACAGGTTGTCACCGGGGAGCTGTTTTTT,CASSSGQVVTGELFF
TRBJ2-3,-,TRBD2,TRBV7-2,TGTGCCAGCAGCTTATACTCGCGGGGGGGCACAGATACGCAGTATTTT,CASSLYSRGGTDTQYF
TRBJ2-1,-,-,TRBV5-1,TGCGCCAGCAGCTTGCTGGAGGTGGTTGATGAGCAGTTCTTC,CASSLLEVVDEQFF
TRBJ2-3,-,TRBD1,TRBV3-1/TRBV3-2,TGTGCCAGCAGCCCTGGGCTTCAGGGGGCGGGTGATACGCAGTATTTT,CASSPGLQGAGDTQYF
TRBJ1-2,-,-,TRBV9,TGTGCCAGCAGCGTAGCGGGGGGAGGCTACACCTTC,CASSVAGGGYTF
TRBJ2-7,-,-,TRBV21-1,TGTGCCAGCAGCCCACAGGGGCCCCGGACTAGCGATCCTCCGGTCGGTTCCTGCGAGCAGTACTTC,CASSPQGPRTSDPPVGSCEQYF